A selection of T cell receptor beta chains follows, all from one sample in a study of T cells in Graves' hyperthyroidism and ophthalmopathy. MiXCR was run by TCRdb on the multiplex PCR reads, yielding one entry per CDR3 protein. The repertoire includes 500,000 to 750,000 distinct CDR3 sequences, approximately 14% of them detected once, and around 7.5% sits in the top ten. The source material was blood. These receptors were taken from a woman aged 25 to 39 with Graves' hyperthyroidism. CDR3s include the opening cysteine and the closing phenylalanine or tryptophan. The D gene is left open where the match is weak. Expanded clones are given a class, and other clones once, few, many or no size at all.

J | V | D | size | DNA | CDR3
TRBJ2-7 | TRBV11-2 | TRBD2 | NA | TGTGCCAGCAGCTCCCGACTAGCGGCGTACGAGCAGTACTTC | CASSSRLAAYEQYF
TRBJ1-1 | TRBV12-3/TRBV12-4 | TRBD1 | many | TGTGCCAGCAGCCTTCAAGTAGGGACAGGGGCCACTGAAGCTTTCTTT | CASSLQVGTGATEAFF
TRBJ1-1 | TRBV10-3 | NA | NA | TGTGCCATCAGTCCCAATGAGAGGGCTGAAGCTTTCTTT | CAISPNERAEAFF
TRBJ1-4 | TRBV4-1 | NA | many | TGCGCCAGCAGCGGGCAGGGTGGAGAAAAACTGTTTTTT | CASSGQGGEKLFF
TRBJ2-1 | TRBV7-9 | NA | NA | TGTGCCAGCAGCTTAGCTGCGCTAACGTTTTACAATGAGCAGTTCTTC | CASSLAALTFYNEQFF
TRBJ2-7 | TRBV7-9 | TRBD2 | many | TGTGCCAGCAGCTTAGCGTGGGGGGGGAATCCCTACGAGCAGTACTTC | CASSLAWGGNPYEQYF
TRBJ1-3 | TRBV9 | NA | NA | TGTGCCAGCAGCGTAGGCGGGGGCGGAAACACCATATATTTT | CASSVGGGGNTIYF
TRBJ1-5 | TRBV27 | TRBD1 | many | TGTGCCAGCAGGACCCAGGGGGGCTATAGCAATCAGCCCCAGCATTTT | CASRTQGGYSNQPQHF
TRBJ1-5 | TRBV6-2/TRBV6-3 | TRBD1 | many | TGTGCCAGCGCCGACAGGGGACGTCAGCCCCAGCATTTT | CASADRGRQPQHF
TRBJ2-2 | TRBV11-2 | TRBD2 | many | TGTGCCAGCAGCGCCTCTAGCGGCACCGGGGAGCTGTTTTTT | CASSASSGTGELFF
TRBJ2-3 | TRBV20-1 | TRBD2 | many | TGCAGAGGTCTTCCGGGACTAGCGGGAGATACGCAGTATTTT | CRGLPGLAGDTQYF
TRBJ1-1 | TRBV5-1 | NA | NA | TGCGCCAGCAGCTTGGAATCGGGAAAGACTGAAGCTTTCTTT | CASSLESGKTEAFF
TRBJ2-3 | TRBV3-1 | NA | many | TGTGCCAGCAGCCAAGCCCGAACAAGCACAGATACGCAGTATTTT | CASSQARTSTDTQYF
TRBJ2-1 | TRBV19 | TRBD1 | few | TGTGCCAGTAGTGTGAGACAGGGGCGCAATGAGCAGTTCTTC | CASSVRQGRNEQFF
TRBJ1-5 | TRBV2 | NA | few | TGTGCCAGCAGTGAACAATATAGCAATCAGCCCCAGCATTTT | CASSEQYSNQPQHF
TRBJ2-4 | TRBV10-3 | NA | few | TGTGCCATCAGTGAGGAGGGGGTGGGCAAAAACATTCAGTACTTC | CAISEEGVGKNIQYF
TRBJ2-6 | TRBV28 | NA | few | TGTGCCAGCAGTGACCTCGTTGGGGCCAACGTCCTGACTTTC | CASSDLVGANVLTF
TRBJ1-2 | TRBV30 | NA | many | TGTGCCTGGAGGGACGGGAACCTCTATGGCTACACCTTC | CAWRDGNLYGYTF
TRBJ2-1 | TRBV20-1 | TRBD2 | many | TGCAGTGCTGACCTATTTACCGGGACTACCGAGCAGTTCTTC | CSADLFTGTTEQFF
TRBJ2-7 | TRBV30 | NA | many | TGTGCCTGGAACTCGGGCCAGCTCTACGAGCAGTACTTC | CAWNSGQLYEQYF
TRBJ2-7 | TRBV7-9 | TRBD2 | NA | TGTGCCAGCAGCCGGCGGGCGGGAGGGTTCGAGCAGTACTTC | CASSRRAGGFEQYF
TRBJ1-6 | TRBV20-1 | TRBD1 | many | TGCAGTGCTAGAGATGACAGGGCTAATTCACCCCTCCACTTT | CSARDDRANSPLHF
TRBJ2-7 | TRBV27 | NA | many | TGTGCCAGCAGTTTAGAGCTTGACTACGAGCAGTACTTC | CASSLELDYEQYF
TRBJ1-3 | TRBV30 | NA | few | TGTGCCTGGAAAGACTTGAGCTCTGGAAACACCATATATTTT | CAWKDLSSGNTIYF
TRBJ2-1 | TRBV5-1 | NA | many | TGCGCCAGCAGCGACGACCCAGGGGCCCATGAGCAGTTCTTC | CASSDDPGAHEQFF
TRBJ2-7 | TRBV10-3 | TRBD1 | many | TGTGCCATCAGTTCAAGGGACAGGGGATACGAGCAGTACTTC | CAISSRDRGYEQYF
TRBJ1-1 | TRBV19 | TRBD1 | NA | TGTGCCAGTAGTCTGGCAACAGGGGTCACTGAAGCTTTCTTT | CASSLATGVTEAFF
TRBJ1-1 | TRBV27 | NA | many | TGTGCCAGCAGTTTTAACATGGCCAGGATAATCACTGAAGCTTTCTTT | CASSFNMARIITEAFF
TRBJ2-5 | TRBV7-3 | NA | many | TGTGCCAGCAGCCCCCGAGTCCAAGGGGCCCAGTACTTC | CASSPRVQGAQYF